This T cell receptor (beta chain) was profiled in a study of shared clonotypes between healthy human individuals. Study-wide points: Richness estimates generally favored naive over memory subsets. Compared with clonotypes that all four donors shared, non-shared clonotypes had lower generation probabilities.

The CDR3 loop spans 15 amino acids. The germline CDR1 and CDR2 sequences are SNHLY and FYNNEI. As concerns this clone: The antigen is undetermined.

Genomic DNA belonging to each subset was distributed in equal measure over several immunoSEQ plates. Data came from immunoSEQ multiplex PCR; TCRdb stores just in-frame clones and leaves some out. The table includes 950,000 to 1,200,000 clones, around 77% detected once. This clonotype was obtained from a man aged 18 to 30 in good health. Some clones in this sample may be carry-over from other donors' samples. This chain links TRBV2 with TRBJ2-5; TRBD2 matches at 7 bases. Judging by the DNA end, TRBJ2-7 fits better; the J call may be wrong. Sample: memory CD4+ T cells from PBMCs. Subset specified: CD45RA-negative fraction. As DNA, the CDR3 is TGTGCCAGCAGTGAGGGTTTAGCGGGCTCCTACGAGCAGTACTTC. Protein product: CASSEGLAGSYEQYF.